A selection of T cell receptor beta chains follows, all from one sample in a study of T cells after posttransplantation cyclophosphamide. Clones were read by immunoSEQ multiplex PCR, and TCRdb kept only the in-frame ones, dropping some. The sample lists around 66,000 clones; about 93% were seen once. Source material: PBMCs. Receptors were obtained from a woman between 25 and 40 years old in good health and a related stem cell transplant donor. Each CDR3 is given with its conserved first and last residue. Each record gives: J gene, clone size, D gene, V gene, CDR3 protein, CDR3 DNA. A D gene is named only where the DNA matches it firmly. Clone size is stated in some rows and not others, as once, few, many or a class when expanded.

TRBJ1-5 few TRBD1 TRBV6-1 CASSPIDRAQPQHF TGTGCCAGCAGCCCGATAGACAGGGCTCAGCCCCAGCATTTT
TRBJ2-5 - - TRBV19 CASSGGLQETQYF TGTGCCAGTAGTGGCGGATTACAAGAGACCCAGTACTTC
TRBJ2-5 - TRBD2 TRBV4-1 CASSLTSGGTEETQYF TGCGCCAGCAGCCTAACTAGCGGGGGGACCGAAGAGACCCAGTACTTC
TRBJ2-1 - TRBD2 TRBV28 CASSTPRRGGGDEQFF TGTGCCAGCAGTACGCCACGGCGGGGGGGCGGGGATGAGCAGTTCTTC
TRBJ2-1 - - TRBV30 CTLGSYNEQFF TGTACACTGGGATCCTACAATGAGCAGTTCTTC
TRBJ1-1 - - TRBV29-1 CSVTTGVTEAFF TGCAGCGTGACGACAGGTGTCACTGAAGCTTTCTTT
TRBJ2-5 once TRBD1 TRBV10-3 CAIRQSGGGETQYF TGTGCCATCAGGCAATCAGGGGGTGGGGAGACCCAGTACTTC
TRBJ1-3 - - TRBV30 CAWSEGVGNTIYF TGTGCCTGGAGTGAAGGGGTAGGAAACACCATATATTTT
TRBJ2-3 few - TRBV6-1 CASSDGFPDTQYF TGTGCCAGCAGTGACGGGTTTCCAGATACGCAGTATTTT
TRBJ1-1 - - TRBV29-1 CSTRLIGNTEAFF TGCAGCACTCGACTTATAGGGAACACTGAAGCTTTCTTT
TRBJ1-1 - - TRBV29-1 CSVEKNTEAFF TGCAGCGTTGAGAAGAACACTGAAGCTTTCTTT
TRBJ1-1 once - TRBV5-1 CASSSGGSSMNTEAFF TGCGCCAGCAGCTCGGGGGGCAGCTCCATGAACACTGAAGCTTTCTTT
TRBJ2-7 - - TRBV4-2 CASSQGPGITGYEQYF TGTGCCAGCAGCCAAGGACCAGGGATAACGGGCTACGAGCAGTACTTC
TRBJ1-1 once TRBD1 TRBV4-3 CASSQTPNRGKTEAFF TGCGCCAGCAGCCAAACCCCGAACAGGGGGAAGACTGAAGCTTTCTTT
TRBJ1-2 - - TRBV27 CASSYRFGVGDYGYTF TGTGCCAGCAGCTACCGCTTTGGTGTTGGGGACTATGGCTACACCTTC
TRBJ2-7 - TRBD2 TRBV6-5 CASRPSGGSSYEQYF TGTGCCAGCAGACCTAGCGGGGGGAGCTCGTACGAGCAGTACTTC
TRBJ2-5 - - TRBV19 CASSLSGTYQETQYF TGTGCCAGTAGCCTGTCCGGGACATACCAAGAGACCCAGTACTTC
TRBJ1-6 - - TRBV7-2 CASSLRGRNSPLHF TGTGCCAGCAGCTTACGGGGACGGAATTCACCCCTCCACTTT
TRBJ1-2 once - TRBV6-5 CASSYSRSYGYTF TGTGCCAGCAGTTACTCGAGATCCTATGGCTACACCTTC
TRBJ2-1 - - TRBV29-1 CSVQGGIHNEQFF TGCAGCGTTCAGGGGGGAATTCACAATGAGCAGTTCTTC
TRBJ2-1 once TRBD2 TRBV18 CASSPGTSYFRNEQFF TGTGCCAGCTCACCGGGGACTAGCTATTTTAGGAATGAGCAGTTCTTC
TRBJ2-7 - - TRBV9 CASSAGTFRVEQYF TGTGCCAGCAGCGCCGGGACGTTCCGTGTCGAGCAGTACTTC
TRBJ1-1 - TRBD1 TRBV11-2 CASSPRQGANTEAFF TGTGCCAGCAGCCCCCGACAGGGGGCAAATACTGAAGCTTTCTTT
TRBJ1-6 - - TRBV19 CASSMVETAYNSPLHF TGTGCCAGTAGTATGGTAGAGACAGCCTATAATTCACCCCTCCACTTT
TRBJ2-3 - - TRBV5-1 CASSLNFWDTQYF TGCGCCAGCAGCTTGAATTTTTGGGATACGCAGTATTTT
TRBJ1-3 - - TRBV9 CASSVGTAKNTIYF TGTGCCAGCAGCGTAGGGACAGCCAAAAACACCATATATTTT
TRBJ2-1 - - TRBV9 CASSVGGVLLGNEQFF TGTGCCAGCAGCGTAGGGGGGGTTCTTCTCGGCAATGAGCAGTTCTTC
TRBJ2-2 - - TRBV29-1 CSAKGGHDTGELFF TGCAGCGCAAAGGGGGGGCATGACACCGGGGAGCTGTTTTTT
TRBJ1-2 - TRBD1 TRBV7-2 CASSRRVGTGANYGYTF TGTGCCAGCAGCAGGAGAGTCGGGACAGGGGCAAACTATGGCTACACCTTC
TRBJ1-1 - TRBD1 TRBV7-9 CASSLQTGQGARGEAFF TGTGCCAGCAGCTTACAAACAGGACAGGGGGCGCGGGGTGAAGCTTTCTTT
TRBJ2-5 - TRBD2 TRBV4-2 CASTHSGTTLETQYF TGTGCCAGCACCCACTCCGGGACTACCCTAGAGACCCAGTACTTC
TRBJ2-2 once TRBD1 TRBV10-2 CASRRQGGSGELFF TGCGCCAGCAGGAGACAGGGGGGATCCGGGGAGCTGTTTTTT
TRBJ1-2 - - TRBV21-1 CASSIQGDYGYTF TGTGCCAGCAGCATACAGGGTGACTATGGCTACACCTTC
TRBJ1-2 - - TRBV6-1 CASRTTGRNYGYTF TGTGCCAGCAGGACGACGGGACGGAACTATGGCTACACCTTC
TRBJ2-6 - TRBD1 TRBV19 CASSKAGGFSGANVLTF TGTGCCAGTAGTAAGGCAGGGGGTTTCTCTGGGGCCAACGTCCTGACTTTC
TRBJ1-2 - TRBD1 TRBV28 CASSLPQGARPYGYTF TGTGCCAGCAGTCTGCCACAGGGGGCGCGTCCCTATGGCTACACCTTC
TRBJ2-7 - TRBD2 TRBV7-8 CASSLVGGDHYEQYF TGTGCCAGCAGCTTAGTGGGGGGGGATCATTACGAGCAGTACTTC
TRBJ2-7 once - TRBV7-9 CASRRETYEQYF TGTGCCAGCAGAAGGGAAACCTACGAGCAGTACTTC
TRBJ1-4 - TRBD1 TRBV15 CATSPETGVTKKLFF TGTGCCACCAGCCCCGAAACAGGGGTAACGAAAAAACTGTTTTTT
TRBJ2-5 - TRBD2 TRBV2 CASSREGGWETQYF TGTGCCAGCAGCCGGGAGGGGGGGTGGGAGACCCAGTACTTC
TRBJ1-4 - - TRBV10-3 CAISESPSNEKLFF TGTGCCATCAGTGAGTCTCCCAGTAATGAAAAACTGTTTTTT
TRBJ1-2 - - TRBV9 CASRSTGSPYGYTF TGTGCCAGCAGATCGACAGGATCCCCCTATGGCTACACCTTC
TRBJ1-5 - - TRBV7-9 CASSLGQNQPQHF TGTGCCAGCAGCTTGGGCCAAAATCAGCCCCAGCATTTT
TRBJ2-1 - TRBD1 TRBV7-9 CASSFRTGRYNEQFF TGTGCCAGCAGCTTCAGGACAGGGAGGTACAATGAGCAGTTCTTC
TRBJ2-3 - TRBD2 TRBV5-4 CASSLVSGGLTQYF TGTGCCAGCAGCTTAGTTAGCGGGGGCCTTACGCAGTATTTT
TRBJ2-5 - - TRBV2 CASSDGLAPETQYF TGTGCCAGCAGTGACGGGCTAGCCCCCGAGACCCAGTACTTC
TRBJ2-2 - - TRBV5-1 CASSPGSGELFF TGCGCCAGCAGCCCAGGATCTGGGGAGCTGTTTTTT
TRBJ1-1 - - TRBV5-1 CASRLPGGAEAFF TGCGCCAGCAGGCTCCCCGGAGGCGCTGAAGCTTTCTTT
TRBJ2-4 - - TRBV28 CASSSGVIQYF TGTGCCAGCAGTTCGGGGGTCATTCAGTACTTC
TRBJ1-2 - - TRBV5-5 CASSFPGNYGYTF TGTGCCAGCAGCTTCCCGGGTAACTATGGCTACACCTTC
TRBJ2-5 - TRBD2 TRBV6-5 CASSSLAGGLQTQYF TGTGCCAGCAGTAGCCTAGCGGGGGGGCTTCAGACCCAGTACTTC